The sample holds many counts of the clone carrying this TCR beta chain. Its target is unknown. The sample comes from a study of blood T cells in healthy people across ages. General study points: It was the long-lived donors that had more naive CD4+ cells and higher diversity than aged donors.

For the second PCR, which ran for roughly 6 to 12 cycles, a sample-barcoded 5' primer and a J-beta primer mix were used. All cDNA molecules were each tagged by a template-switch adaptor with 12 random nucleotides. Researchers report that each sample yielded at least 2.5 million CDR3-containing paired-end reads. A single record per CDR3 protein comes from TCRdb applying MiXCR to the 5' RACE reads. This repertoire shows over 450,000 distinct CDR3 sequences, around 24% found once; its top ten account for around 10%. The donors, all healthy, were Caucasians living in Russia, aged roughly 6 to 100. Germline V gene lookup returns CDR1 LNHNV and CDR2 YYDKDF (reference sequence). The CDR3 spans 13 residues. V was shortened by 5 bases and J by 1 base, with 5 bases between the two germline ends. This sample was also put to use in a study of T cells of mothers and their children.

The chain uses TRBV15 and TRBJ2-2, with D unclear. The sequence derives from a boy younger than 18 in good health. Sequenced: blood. CDR3 DNA sequence: TGTGCCACCAGCGGCCTGAACACCGGGGAGCTGTTTTTT. This codes for CATSGLNTGELFF.